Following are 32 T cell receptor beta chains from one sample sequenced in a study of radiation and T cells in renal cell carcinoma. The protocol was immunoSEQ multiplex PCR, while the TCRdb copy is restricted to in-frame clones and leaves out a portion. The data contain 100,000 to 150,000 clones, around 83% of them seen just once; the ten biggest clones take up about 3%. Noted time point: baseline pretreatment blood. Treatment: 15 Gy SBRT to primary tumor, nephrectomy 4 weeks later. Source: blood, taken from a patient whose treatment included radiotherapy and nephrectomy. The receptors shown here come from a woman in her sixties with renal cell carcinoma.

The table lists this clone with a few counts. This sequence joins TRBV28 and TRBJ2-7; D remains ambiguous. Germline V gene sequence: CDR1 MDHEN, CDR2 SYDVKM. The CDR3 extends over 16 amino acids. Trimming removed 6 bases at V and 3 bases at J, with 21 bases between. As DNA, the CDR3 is TGTGCCAGCAGATTTAAGGGCTCCGTATTGCTCTACGAGCAGTACTTC. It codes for CASRFKGSVLLYEQYF. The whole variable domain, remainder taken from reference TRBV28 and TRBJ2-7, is DVKVTQSSRYLVKRTGEKVFLECVQDMDHENMFWYRQDPGLGLRLIYFSYDVKMKEKGDIPEGYSVSREKKERFSLILESASTNQTSMYLCASRFKGSVLLYEQYFGPGTRLTVT.

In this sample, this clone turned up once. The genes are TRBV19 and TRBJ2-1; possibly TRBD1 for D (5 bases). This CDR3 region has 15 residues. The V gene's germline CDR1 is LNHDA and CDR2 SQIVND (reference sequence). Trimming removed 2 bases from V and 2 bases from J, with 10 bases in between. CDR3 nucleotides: TGTGCCAGTAGTATATCACAGGTACCCTACAATGAGCAGTTCTTC. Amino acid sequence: CASSISQVPYNEQFF.

CDR3 bases: TGTGCCAGCAGCGCGCCGGGACAGGGGACTGAGCAGTTCTTC. The encoded protein is CASSAPGQGTEQFF. The chain combines TRBV28 with TRBJ2-1; 10 positions agree with TRBD1. Germline V gene data show CDR1 as MDHEN and CDR2 as SYDVKM. The CDR3 loop spans 14 amino acids. After removal of 6 bases from V and 9 bases from J, the junction contained 8 bases not matched to a gene.

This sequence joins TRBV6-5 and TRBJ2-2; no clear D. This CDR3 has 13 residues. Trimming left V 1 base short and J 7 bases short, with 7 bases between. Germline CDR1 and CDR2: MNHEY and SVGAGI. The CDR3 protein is CASSYWVSGELFF. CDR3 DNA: TGTGCCAGCAGTTACTGGGTGAGCGGGGAGCTGTTTTTT.

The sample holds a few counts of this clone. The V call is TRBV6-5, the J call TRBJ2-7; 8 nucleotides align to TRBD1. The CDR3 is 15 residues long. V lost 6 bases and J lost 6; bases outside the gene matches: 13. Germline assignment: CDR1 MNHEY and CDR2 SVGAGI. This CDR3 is CASSPGRTGTGEQYF. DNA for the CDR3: TGTGCCAGCAGCCCCGGCCGGACTGGGACAGGCGAGCAGTACTTC.

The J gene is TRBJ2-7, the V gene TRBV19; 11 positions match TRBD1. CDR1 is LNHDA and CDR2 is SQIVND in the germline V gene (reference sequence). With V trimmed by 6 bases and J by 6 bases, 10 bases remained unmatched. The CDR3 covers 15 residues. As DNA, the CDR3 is TGTGCCAGTAGCCCTCGGGACAGGGGGATTGGCGAGCAGTACTTC. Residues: CASSPRDRGIGEQYF.

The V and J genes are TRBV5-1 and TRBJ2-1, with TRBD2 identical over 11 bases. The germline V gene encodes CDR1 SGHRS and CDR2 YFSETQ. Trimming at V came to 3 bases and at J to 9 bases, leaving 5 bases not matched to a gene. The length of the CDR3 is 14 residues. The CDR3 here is CASSSMTSGVEQFF. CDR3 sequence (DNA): TGCGCCAGCAGCTCGATGACTAGCGGGGTTGAGCAGTTCTTC. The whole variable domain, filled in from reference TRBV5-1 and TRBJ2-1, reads KAGVTQTPRYLIKTRGQQVTLSCSPISGHRSVSWYQQTPGQGLQFLFEYFSETQRNKGNFPGRFSGRQFSNSRSEMNVSTLELGDSALYLCASSSMTSGVEQFFGPGTRLTVL.

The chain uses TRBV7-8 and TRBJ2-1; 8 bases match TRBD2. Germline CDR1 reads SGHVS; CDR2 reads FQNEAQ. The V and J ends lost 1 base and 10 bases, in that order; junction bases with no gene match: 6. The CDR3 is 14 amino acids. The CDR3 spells CASSLGVAGGEQFF. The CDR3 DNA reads TGTGCCAGCAGCTTAGGCGTGGCGGGAGGAGAGCAGTTCTTC.

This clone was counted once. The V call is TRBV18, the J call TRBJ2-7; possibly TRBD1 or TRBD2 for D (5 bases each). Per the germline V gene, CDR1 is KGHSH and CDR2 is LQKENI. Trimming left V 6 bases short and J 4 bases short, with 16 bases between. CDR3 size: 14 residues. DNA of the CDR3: TGTGCCAGCTCGCTGTCCCGGGACGTGTACGAGCAGTACTTC. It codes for CASSLSRDVYEQYF.

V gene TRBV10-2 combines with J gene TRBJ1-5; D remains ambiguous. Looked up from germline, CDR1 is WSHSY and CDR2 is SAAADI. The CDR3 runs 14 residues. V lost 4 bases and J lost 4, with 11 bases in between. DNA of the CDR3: TGCGCCAGCAGTGTATCAGGTCAAAATCAGCCCCAGCATTTT. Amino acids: CASSVSGQNQPQHF.

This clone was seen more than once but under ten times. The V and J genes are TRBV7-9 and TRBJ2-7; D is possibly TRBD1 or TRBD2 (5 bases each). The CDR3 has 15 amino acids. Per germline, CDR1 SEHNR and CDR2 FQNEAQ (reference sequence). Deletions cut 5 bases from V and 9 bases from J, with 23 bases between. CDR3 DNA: TGTGCCAGCAGCCCCTCCCGGGACGGCCCTGGACGGCAGTACTTC. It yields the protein CASSPSRDGPGRQYF.

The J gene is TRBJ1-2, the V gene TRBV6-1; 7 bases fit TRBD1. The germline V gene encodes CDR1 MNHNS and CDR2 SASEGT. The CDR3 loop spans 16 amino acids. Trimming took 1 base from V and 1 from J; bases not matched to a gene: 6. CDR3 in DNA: TGTGCCAGCAGTGAAGTCCAGACAGGGATTAACTATGGCTACACCTTC. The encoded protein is CASSEVQTGINYGYTF.

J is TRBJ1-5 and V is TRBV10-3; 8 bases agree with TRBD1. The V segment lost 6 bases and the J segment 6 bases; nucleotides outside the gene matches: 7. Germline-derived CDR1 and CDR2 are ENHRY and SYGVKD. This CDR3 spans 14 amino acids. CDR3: CAIRATGEGQPQHF. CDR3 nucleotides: TGTGCCATCAGAGCGACAGGGGAAGGTCAGCCCCAGCATTTT.

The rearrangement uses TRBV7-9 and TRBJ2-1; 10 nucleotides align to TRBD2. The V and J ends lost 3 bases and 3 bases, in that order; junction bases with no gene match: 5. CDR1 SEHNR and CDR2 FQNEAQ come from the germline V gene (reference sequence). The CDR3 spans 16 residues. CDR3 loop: CASSLISGRGYNEQFF. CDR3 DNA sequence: TGTGCCAGCAGCTTGATCAGCGGGAGGGGCTACAATGAGCAGTTCTTC.

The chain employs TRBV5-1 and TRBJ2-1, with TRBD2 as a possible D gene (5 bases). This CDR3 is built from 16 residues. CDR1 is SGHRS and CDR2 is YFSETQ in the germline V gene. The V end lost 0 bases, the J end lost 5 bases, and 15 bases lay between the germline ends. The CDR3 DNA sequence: TGCGCCAGCAGCTTGGCCGGACTTAGCTTAAACAATGAGCAGTTCTTC. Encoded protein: CASSLAGLSLNNEQFF.

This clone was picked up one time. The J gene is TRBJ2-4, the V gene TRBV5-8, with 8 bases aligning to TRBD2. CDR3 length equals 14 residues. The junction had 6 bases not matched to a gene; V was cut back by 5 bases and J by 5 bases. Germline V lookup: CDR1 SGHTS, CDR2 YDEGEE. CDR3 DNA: TGTGCCAGCAGTTCCGGGACTAGGCAAAACATTCAGTACTTC. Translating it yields CASSSGTRQNIQYF.

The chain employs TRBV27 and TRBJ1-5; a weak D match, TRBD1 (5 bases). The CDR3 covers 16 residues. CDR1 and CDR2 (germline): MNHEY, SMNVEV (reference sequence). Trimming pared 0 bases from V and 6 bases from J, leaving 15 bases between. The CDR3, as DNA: TGTGCCAGCAGTTTATCTGTGGGGGAACGGGGTCAGCCCCAGCATTTT. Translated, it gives CASSLSVGERGQPQHF.

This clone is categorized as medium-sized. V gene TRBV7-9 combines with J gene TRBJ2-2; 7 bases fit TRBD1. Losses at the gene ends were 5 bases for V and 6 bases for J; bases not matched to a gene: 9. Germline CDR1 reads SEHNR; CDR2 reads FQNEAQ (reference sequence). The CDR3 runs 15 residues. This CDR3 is CASSPGQGVAGELFF. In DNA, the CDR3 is TGTGCCAGCAGCCCGGGTCAGGGGGTTGCCGGGGAGCTGTTTTTT.

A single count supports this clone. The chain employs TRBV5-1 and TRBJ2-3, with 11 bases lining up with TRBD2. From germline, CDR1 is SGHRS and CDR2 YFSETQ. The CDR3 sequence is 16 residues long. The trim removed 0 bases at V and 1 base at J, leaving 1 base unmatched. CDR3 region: CASSLATSGGTDTQYF. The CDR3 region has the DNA TGCGCCAGCAGCTTGGCGACTAGCGGGGGCACAGATACGCAGTATTTT.

The chain's CDR3 is CASSLFTANTGELFF. The CDR3 nucleotides are TGCGCCAGCAGCTTGTTTACAGCCAACACCGGGGAGCTGTTTTTT. The chain recombines TRBV5-1 with TRBJ2-2; D not resolved. The germline CDR1 and CDR2 sequences are SGHRS and YFSETQ. The CDR3 extends over 15 amino acids. The V end lost 1 base, the J end lost 2 bases, and 9 bases lay between the germline ends.

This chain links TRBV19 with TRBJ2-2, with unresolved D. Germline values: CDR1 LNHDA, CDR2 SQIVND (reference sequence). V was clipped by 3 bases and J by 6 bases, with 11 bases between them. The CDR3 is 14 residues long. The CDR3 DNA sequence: TGTGCCAGTAGTATTCACCCTTTTTCCGGGGAGCTGTTTTTT. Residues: CASSIHPFSGELFF.

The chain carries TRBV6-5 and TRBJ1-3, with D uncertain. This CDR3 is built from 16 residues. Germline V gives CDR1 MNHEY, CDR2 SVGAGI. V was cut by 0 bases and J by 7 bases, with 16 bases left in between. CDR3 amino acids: CASSYSGLTLDNTIYF. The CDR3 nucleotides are TGTGCCAGCAGTTACTCGGGGTTAACCTTGGACAACACCATATATTTT.

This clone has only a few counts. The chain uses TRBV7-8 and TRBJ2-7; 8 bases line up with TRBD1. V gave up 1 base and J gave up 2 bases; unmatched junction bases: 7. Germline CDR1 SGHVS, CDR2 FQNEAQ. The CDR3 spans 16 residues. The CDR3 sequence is CASSLGVGQVTYEQYF. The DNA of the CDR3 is TGTGCCAGCAGCTTAGGGGTGGGACAGGTAACCTACGAGCAGTACTTC.

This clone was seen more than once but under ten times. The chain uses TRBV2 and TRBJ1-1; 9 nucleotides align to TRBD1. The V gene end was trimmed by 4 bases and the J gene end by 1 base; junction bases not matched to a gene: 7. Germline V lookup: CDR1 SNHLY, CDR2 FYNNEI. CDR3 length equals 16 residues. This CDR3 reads CASSVQGDRANTEAFF. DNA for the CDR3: TGTGCCAGCAGTGTTCAGGGGGACAGGGCGAACACTGAAGCTTTCTTT.

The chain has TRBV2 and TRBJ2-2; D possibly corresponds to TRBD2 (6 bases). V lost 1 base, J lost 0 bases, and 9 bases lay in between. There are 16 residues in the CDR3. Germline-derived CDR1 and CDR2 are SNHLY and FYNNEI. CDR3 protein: CASSEGLAANTGELFF. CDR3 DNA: TGTGCCAGCAGTGAAGGGTTAGCGGCGAACACCGGGGAGCTGTTTTTT.

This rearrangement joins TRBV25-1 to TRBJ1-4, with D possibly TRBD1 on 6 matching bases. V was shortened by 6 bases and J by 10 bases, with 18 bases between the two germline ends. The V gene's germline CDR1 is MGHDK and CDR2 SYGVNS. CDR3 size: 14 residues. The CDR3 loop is CASRLQGLYGKLFF. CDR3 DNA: TGTGCCAGCAGACTACAGGGTTTATACGGAAAACTGTTTTTT.

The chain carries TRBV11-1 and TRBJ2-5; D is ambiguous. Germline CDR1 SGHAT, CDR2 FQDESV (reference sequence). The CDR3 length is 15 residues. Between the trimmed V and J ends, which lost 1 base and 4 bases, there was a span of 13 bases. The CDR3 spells CASSLDQPGRETQYF. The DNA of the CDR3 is TGTGCCAGCAGCTTAGATCAGCCGGGCCGAGAGACCCAGTACTTC.

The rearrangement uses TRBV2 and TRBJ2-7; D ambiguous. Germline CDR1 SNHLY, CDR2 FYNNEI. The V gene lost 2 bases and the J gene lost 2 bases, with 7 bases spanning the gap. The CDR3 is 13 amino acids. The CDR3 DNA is TGTGCCAGCAGTGAAATAGTGCCCTACGAGCAGTACTTC. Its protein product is CASSEIVPYEQYF.

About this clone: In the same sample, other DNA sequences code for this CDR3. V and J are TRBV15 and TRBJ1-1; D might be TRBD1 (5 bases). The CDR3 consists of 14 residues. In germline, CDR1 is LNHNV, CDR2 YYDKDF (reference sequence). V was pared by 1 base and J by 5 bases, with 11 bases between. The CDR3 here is CATSRAGGGTEAFF. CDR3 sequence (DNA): TGTGCCACCAGCAGAGCCGGGGGTGGGACTGAAGCTTTCTTT.

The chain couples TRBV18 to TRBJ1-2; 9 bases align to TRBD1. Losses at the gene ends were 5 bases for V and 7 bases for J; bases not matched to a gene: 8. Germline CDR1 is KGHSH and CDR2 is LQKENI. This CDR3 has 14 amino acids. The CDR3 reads CASSATGGHSGYTF. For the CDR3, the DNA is TGTGCCAGCTCAGCGACAGGGGGACACAGTGGCTACACCTTC.

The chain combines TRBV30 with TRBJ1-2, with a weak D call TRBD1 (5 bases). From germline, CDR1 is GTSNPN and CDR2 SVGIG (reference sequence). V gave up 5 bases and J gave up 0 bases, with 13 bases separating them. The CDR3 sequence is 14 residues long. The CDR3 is CAWSRQRTNYGYTF. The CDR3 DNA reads TGTGCCTGGTCCCGACAGAGAACTAACTATGGCTACACCTTC.

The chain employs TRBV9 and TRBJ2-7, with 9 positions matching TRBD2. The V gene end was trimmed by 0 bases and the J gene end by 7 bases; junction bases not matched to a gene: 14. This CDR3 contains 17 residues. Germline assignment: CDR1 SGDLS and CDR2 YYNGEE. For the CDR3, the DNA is TGTGCCAGCAGCGTAGACTCATCAGGCGGGGGGGCCGGTGAGCAGTACTTC. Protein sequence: CASSVDSSGGGAGEQYF.